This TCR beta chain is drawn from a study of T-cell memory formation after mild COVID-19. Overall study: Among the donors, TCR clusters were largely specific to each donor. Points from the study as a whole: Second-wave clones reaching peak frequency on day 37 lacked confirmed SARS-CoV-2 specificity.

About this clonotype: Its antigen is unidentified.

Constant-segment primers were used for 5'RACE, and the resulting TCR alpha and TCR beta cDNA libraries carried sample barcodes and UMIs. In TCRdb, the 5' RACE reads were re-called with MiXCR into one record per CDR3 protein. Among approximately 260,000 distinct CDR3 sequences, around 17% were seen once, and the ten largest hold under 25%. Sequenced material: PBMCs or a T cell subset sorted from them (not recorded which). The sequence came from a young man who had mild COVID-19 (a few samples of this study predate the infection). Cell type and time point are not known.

The CDR3 sequence: CASSSLASGVEQFF. DNA for the CDR3: TGTGCCAGCAGTTCACTAGCTTCAGGGGTTGAGCAGTTCTTC. V and J are TRBV12-3 or TRBV12-4 and TRBJ2-1; D may correspond to TRBD1 or TRBD2 (6 bases each). Trimming took 4 bases from V and 9 from J, leaving 16 bases between them. This CDR3 has 14 residues.